This is a list of T cell receptor beta chains from one sample in a study of T cell responses to AZD1222 COVID-19 vaccine. TCRdb's copy holds only in-frame clones and misses some; the assay was immunoSEQ multiplex PCR. The top ten clones hold 11% of a sample with about 76,000 clones, roughly 84% of them seen once. Source: peripheral blood, taken on day 0 of AZD1222 vaccination. All receptors come from an adult in good health. The CDR3 runs from the conserved cysteine through the conserved F or W. Each record gives: D gene, clone size, V gene, J gene, CDR3 DNA, CDR3 protein. D genes are given only for firm matches. Size is omitted from some rows. Given values are once, few, many or a class for expanded clones.

>NA|few|TRBV6-4|TRBJ1-2
TGTGCCAGCAGTGAGACGGGGAACTATGGCTACACCTTC
CASSETGNYGYTF
>NA|NA|TRBV5-1|TRBJ2-5
TGCGCCAGCAGCTTGGGGAGGACAGCGGCCCAAGAGACCCAGTACTTC
CASSLGRTAAQETQYF
>TRBD1|NA|TRBV7-2|TRBJ2-1
TGTGCCAGCAGCTTAGTTTCAGGGGGCAATGAGCAGTTCTTC
CASSLVSGGNEQFF
>NA|few|TRBV6-5|TRBJ1-3
TGTGCCAGCAAGGCAGCTGGAAACACCATATATTTT
CASKAAGNTIYF
>TRBD1|NA|TRBV7-2|TRBJ2-3
TGTGCCAGCGCCCGGGACAGGGGCACAGATACGCAGTATTTT
CASARDRGTDTQYF
>TRBD1|NA|TRBV7-2|TRBJ1-1
TGTGCCAGCAGCGGCCGACAGGGTAGGACTGAAGCTTTCTTT
CASSGRQGRTEAFF
>TRBD2|once|TRBV7-2|TRBJ2-1
TGTGCCAGCAGCCCAGGACTAGCGGGAGGGTTGTCCTACAATGAGCAGTTCTTC
CASSPGLAGGLSYNEQFF
>TRBD2|few|TRBV3-1/TRBV3-2|TRBJ2-1
TGTGCCAGCAGCCAAAGACTAGCGGGAAAGGATGAGCAGTTCTTC
CASSQRLAGKDEQFF
>TRBD1|NA|TRBV5-5|TRBJ2-2
TGTGCCAGCAGTATGGGGAGTGGGACAGGGGCGAACACCGGGGAGCTGTTTTTT
CASSMGSGTGANTGELFF
>NA|NA|TRBV12-3/TRBV12-4|TRBJ2-5
TGTGCCAGCAGTCCAGGACTGGGGGAGACCCAGTACTTC
CASSPGLGETQYF
>NA|NA|TRBV28|TRBJ1-2
TGTGCCAGCAGTTCCCGGACAGACAGCTATGGCTACACCTTC
CASSSRTDSYGYTF
>NA|NA|TRBV5-8|TRBJ1-1
TGTGCCAGCAGCTTGTGGAACACTGAAGCTTTCTTT
CASSLWNTEAFF
>TRBD1|once|TRBV7-9|TRBJ2-1
TGTGCCAGCAGCACCCGACAGGGGGCGCACGATGAGCAGTTCTTC
CASSTRQGAHDEQFF
>NA|NA|TRBV6-6|TRBJ1-6
TGTGCCAGCAGCCATCAGGGACCCCTCCACTTT
CASSHQGPLHF
>NA|once|TRBV3-1/TRBV3-2|TRBJ1-1
TGTGCCAGCAGCCAAGTGGACAGGAACACTGAAGCTTTCTTT
CASSQVDRNTEAFF
>NA|NA|TRBV16|TRBJ1-5
TGTGCCAGCAGCCAATCGCGTGGTCAGCCCCAGCATTTT
CASSQSRGQPQHF
>NA|NA|TRBV2|TRBJ1-2
TGTGCCAGCAGCGAGGTTGCAGGGGCTTGGGGCTACACCTTC
CASSEVAGAWGYTF
>NA|NA|TRBV11-2|TRBJ1-3
TGTGCCAGCAGCTATCGGGACGGCTCTGGAAACACCATATATTTT
CASSYRDGSGNTIYF
>NA|NA|TRBV4-1|TRBJ2-2
TGCGCCAGCAGCCACCGGTGGGCCGGGGAGCTGTTTTTT
CASSHRWAGELFF
>NA|NA|TRBV19|TRBJ2-3
TGTGCCACCGGGACGTCGGGAACCACAGATACGCAGTATTTT
CATGTSGTTDTQYF
>NA|NA|TRBV11-1|TRBJ2-3
TGTGCCAGCAGCTTATTGGCTTCTAGCACAGATACGCAGTATTTT
CASSLLASSTDTQYF
>TRBD1|NA|TRBV5-1|TRBJ2-5
TGCGCCAGCAGCTCCCAAGGGGGCGGAGAGACCCAGTACTTC
CASSSQGGGETQYF
>TRBD2|NA|TRBV12-5|TRBJ2-1
TGTGCTAGTGGTTTGGGAGCGGGAGGTATTTACAATGAGCAGTTCTTC
CASGLGAGGIYNEQFF
>NA|once|TRBV28|TRBJ1-2
TGTGCCAGCACTAGTAGGACAGTTAATGGCTACACCTTC
CASTSRTVNGYTF
>TRBD2|NA|TRBV19|TRBJ2-1
TGTGCCACCCGGACTAGCGGGAGCGGTGAGCAGTTCTTC
CATRTSGSGEQFF
>NA|NA|TRBV3-1/TRBV3-2|TRBJ2-3
TGTGCCAGCAGCCAACTCACAGATACGCAGTATTTT
CASSQLTDTQYF
>NA|NA|TRBV28|TRBJ2-2
TGTGCCACACGACGGGCCACCGGGGAGCTGTTTTTT
CATRRATGELFF
>NA|once|TRBV29-1|TRBJ1-5
TGCAGCGCCGGGACACATAGCAATCAGCCCCAGCATTTT
CSAGTHSNQPQHF
>TRBD1|NA|TRBV19|TRBJ1-4
TGTGCCAGTAGTATCGGACAGGGGGGAGAAAAACTGTTTTTT
CASSIGQGGEKLFF
>NA|NA|TRBV3-1/TRBV3-2|TRBJ2-1
TGTGCCAGCAGCCAAGATTACAGAAATGAGCAGTTCTTC
CASSQDYRNEQFF
>NA|NA|TRBV5-5|TRBJ1-1
TGTGCCAGCAGCTTGGCGGTGTATAACACTGAAGCTTTCTTT
CASSLAVYNTEAFF
>NA|NA|TRBV24-1|TRBJ1-2
TGTGCCACCAGTGTGGGGCAGACTAACTATGGCTACACCTTC
CATSVGQTNYGYTF
>NA|once|TRBV5-1|TRBJ2-3
TGCGCCAGCAGCTTGGTCACGGGAGCTGCAGATACGCAGTATTTT
CASSLVTGAADTQYF
>NA|NA|TRBV2|TRBJ2-4
TGTGCCAGCAAGACAGGACTCGGGCGAAACATTCAGTACTTC
CASKTGLGRNIQYF
>NA|NA|TRBV29-1|TRBJ2-3
TGCAGCGTTGGGGTGGGGGCTAGCACAGATACGCAGTATTTT
CSVGVGASTDTQYF
>NA|NA|TRBV6-2/TRBV6-3|TRBJ1-1
TGTGCCAGCAGTTCCCAGGGGAACACTGAAGCTTTCTTT
CASSSQGNTEAFF
>TRBD1|few|TRBV12-5|TRBJ1-2
TGTGCTAGTGGTTTGGGGACAGGGCCCTATGGCTACACCTTC
CASGLGTGPYGYTF
>TRBD1|NA|TRBV18|TRBJ2-2
TGTGCCAGCTCACCAGAGGGACAGGGGAACACCGGGGAGCTGTTTTTT
CASSPEGQGNTGELFF
>NA|NA|TRBV5-1|TRBJ2-7
TGCGCCAGCAGCATAAGGTTAGAAGGGACCTACGAGCAGTACTTC
CASSIRLEGTYEQYF
>NA|NA|TRBV7-3|TRBJ2-7
TGTGCCAGCAGCTTAGGACCGCTCTACGAGCAGTACTTC
CASSLGPLYEQYF
>TRBD1|NA|TRBV5-1|TRBJ2-3
TGCGCCAGCAGCTTTCCGGGACAGGGGCGGGATACGCAGTATTTT
CASSFPGQGRDTQYF
>NA|NA|TRBV7-6|TRBJ1-5
TGTGCCAGCAGCTTGGGCAGGGCACAGCCCCAGCATTTT
CASSLGRAQPQHF
>NA|NA|TRBV3-1/TRBV3-2|TRBJ1-5
TGTGCCAGCAGCCTGGGCCTGCGGGATCAGCCCCAGCATTTT
CASSLGLRDQPQHF
>TRBD1|NA|TRBV18|TRBJ1-1
TGTGCCAGCTCACCACAAACAGGGGAATTGAACACTGAAGCTTTCTTT
CASSPQTGELNTEAFF
>NA|NA|TRBV5-1|TRBJ2-2
TGCGCCAGCAGCTTGGATCTGGCAGGTAGATCCGGGGAGCTGTTTTTT
CASSLDLAGRSGELFF
>TRBD1|NA|TRBV19|TRBJ1-6
TGTGCCAGTAGTATCCGCGCGGGACAGCGAAGGGAGACCCTCCACTTT
CASSIRAGQRRETLHF
>NA|NA|TRBV18|TRBJ1-1
TGTGCCAGCTCACCACCGAGTGTGGCCACTGAAGCTTTCTTT
CASSPPSVATEAFF
>NA|medium-sized|TRBV27|TRBJ2-3
TGTGCCAGCAGTTTAAATGCAGGGAACCCTAGCACAGATACGCAGTATTTT
CASSLNAGNPSTDTQYF
>TRBD1|NA|TRBV11-3|TRBJ2-1
TGTGCCAGCAGCCCCCGACAGGGACGTTACAATGAGCAGTTCTTC
CASSPRQGRYNEQFF